The clone carrying this TCR beta chain has just a few counts. Its antigen is undetermined. The data were taken from a study of response to subunit inactivated influenza vaccine. Study-wide results and limits: It was the authors' suggestion that each seasonal influenza vaccination recruits few new T cells.

V shed 5 bases and J shed 3 bases, with 14 bases lying between them. The CDR3 length is 15 residues. CDR1 and CDR2 from the germline V gene are MNHEY and SVGAGI. TCRdb reprocessed the RT-PCR reads with MiXCR, giving one entry per CDR3 protein. This sample has 800,000 or so distinct CDR3 sequences; approximately 21% occur once, and the top ten carry about 10%. This material consisted of PBMCs from blood, taken roughly 5 days after vaccination. This sequence originates from a man aged 50-60 years who received an inactivated influenza vaccine. The chain carries TRBV6-5 and TRBJ1-5; D ambiguous. The DNA of the CDR3 is TGTGCCAGCAGTCCCTCGGCTGGGTACAATCAGCCCCAGCATTTT. It specifies CASSPSAGYNQPQHF.